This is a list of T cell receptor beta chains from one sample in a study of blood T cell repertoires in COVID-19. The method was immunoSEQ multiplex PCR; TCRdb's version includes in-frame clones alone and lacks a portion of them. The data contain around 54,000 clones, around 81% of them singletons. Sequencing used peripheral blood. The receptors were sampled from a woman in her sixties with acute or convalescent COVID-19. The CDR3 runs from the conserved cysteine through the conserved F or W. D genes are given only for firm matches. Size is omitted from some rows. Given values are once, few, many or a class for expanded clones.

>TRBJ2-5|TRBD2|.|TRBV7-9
TGTGCCAGCAGTTGGGGACTAGCGGCGCAAGAGACCCAGTACTTC
CASSWGLAAQETQYF
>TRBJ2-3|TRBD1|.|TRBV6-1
TGTGCCAGCAGTGAACCTCGACAGGGTCTGGGCACAGATACGCAGTATTTT
CASSEPRQGLGTDTQYF
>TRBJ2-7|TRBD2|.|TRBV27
TGTGCCAGCAGTCGGATGACTAGCGAGTCCTACGAGCAGTACTTC
CASSRMTSESYEQYF
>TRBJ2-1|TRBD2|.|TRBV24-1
TGTGCCACCAGTGGGACTAGCCCCGATTCCTACAATGAGCAGTTCTTC
CATSGTSPDSYNEQFF
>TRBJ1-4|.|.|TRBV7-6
TGTGCCAGCAGTCCCGACGGGGTAGGGCGTGAAAAACTGTTTTTT
CASSPDGVGREKLFF
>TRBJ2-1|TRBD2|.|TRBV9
TGTGCCAGCAGCGACACTAGCGGGGGGCTGGGCGATGAGCAGTTCTTC
CASSDTSGGLGDEQFF
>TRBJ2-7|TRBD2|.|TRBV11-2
TGTGCCAGCAGCTCGACTAGCGGGGGCTACGAGCAGTACTTC
CASSSTSGGYEQYF
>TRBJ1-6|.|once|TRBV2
TGTGCCAGTAGTAGGGAGGGCCCCAATTCACCCCTCCACTTT
CASSREGPNSPLHF
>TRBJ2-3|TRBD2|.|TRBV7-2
TGTGCCAGCAGCTTGGGTGCGGGGGGGCTGGAAACAGATACGCAGTATTTT
CASSLGAGGLETDTQYF
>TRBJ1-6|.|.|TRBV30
TGTGCCTGGAGGGGTATAGGAGGAACTTCATCCCTCCACTTT
CAWRGIGGTSSLHF
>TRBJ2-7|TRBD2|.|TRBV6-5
TGTGCCAGCAGTTGGACTAGCGGGGGGTTCTACGAGCAGTACTTC
CASSWTSGGFYEQYF
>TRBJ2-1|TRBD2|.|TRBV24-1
TGTGCCACCAGTGACCCACTAGCGTTAAACAATGAGCAGTTCTTC
CATSDPLALNNEQFF
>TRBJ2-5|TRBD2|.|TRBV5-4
TGTGCCAGCAGCGGGACTATTGAAGAGACCCAGTACTTC
CASSGTIEETQYF
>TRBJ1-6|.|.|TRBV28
TGTGCCAGCAGTTTGACAGCCTCGGCGAATTCACCCCTCCACTTT
CASSLTASANSPLHF
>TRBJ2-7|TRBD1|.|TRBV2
TGTGCCAGCAGTAAGGGACAGGGCACCTACGAGCAGTACTTC
CASSKGQGTYEQYF
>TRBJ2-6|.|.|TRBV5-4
TGTGCCAGCAGCTCTTACGGTTCAGGGGCTGGGGCCAACGTCCTGACTTTC
CASSSYGSGAGANVLTF
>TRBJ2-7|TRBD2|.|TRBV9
TGTGCCAGCAGCCCGTCGGGACTAAGAGCCCTGGAGCAGTACTTC
CASSPSGLRALEQYF
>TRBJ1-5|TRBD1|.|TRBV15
TGTGCCACCAGCAGGAGACAGGGGCGAATGGAGCCCCAGCATTTT
CATSRRQGRMEPQHF
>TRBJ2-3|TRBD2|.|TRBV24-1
TGTGCCACCAGTGATCGGCGGGGGGCCCTCACAGATACGCAGTATTTT
CATSDRRGALTDTQYF
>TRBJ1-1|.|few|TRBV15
TGTGCCACCAGCAGAGACACCCGCACCGAGACTGAAGCTTTCTTT
CATSRDTRTETEAFF
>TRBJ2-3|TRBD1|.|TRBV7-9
TGTGCCAGCAGCTTGGGACAGGGTATTTTTCGGGATACGCAGTATTTT
CASSLGQGIFRDTQYF
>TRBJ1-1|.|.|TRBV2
TGTGCCAGCGCTGACAGCGATGAAGCTTTCTTT
CASADSDEAFF
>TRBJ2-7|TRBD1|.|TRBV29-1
TGCAGCGTTGTGGGACAGGGTTTCGAGCAGTACTTC
CSVVGQGFEQYF
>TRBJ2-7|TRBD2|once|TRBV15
TGTGCCACCAGCAGAACGGGGGGGTACTACGAGCAGTACTTC
CATSRTGGYYEQYF
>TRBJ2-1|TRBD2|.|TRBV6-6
TGTGCCAGCAGTTCCCGAGGTACTAGCGGGGGTAATGAGCAGTTCTTC
CASSSRGTSGGNEQFF
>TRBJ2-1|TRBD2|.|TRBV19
TGTGCCAGTAGTACCCAGACTAGCGGGGGGAAGTCCGATGAGCAGTTCTTC
CASSTQTSGGKSDEQFF
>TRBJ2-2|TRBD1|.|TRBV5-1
TGCGCCAGCAGCAGGACAGGGCCTAACACCGGGGAGCTGTTTTTT
CASSRTGPNTGELFF
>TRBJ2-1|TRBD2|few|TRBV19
TGTGCCAGTGATTCCCTTAGCGGGGGGCGCAATGAGCAGTTCTTC
CASDSLSGGRNEQFF
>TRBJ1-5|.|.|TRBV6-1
TGTGCCAGCAGTGACCTACTTGATCAGCCCCAGCATTTT
CASSDLLDQPQHF
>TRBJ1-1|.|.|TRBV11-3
TGTGCCAGCAGTACCGGACAGTACACTGAAGCTTTCTTT
CASSTGQYTEAFF
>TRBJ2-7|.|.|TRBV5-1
TGCGCCAGCAGCTCGGGAAACGAGCAGTACTTC
CASSSGNEQYF
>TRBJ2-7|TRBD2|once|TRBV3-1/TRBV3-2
TGTGCCAGCAGCCAAGGGGGGAGGGTGAGTTTTTACGAGCAGTACTTC
CASSQGGRVSFYEQYF
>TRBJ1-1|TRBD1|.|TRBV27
TGTGCCAGCAGCTTACAGGGGCTGGGCACTGAAGCTTTCTTT
CASSLQGLGTEAFF
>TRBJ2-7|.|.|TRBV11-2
TGTGCCAGCAGCCCAGGAGGGGACGAGCAGTACTTC
CASSPGGDEQYF
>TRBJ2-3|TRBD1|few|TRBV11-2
TGTGCCAGCAGCGTAGACAGGGGGCGGACGCAGTATTTT
CASSVDRGRTQYF
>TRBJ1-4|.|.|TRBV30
TGTGCCTGGAACCCCTCCCCTCAGATTGCAAAACTGTTTTTT
CAWNPSPQIAKLFF
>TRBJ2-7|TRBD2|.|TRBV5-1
TGCGCCAGCAGCTCTGTCGGGGGGAACGAGCAGTACTTC
CASSSVGGNEQYF
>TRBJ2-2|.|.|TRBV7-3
TGTGCCAGCAGCCCCTCTAGCGCCGGGGAGCTGTTTTTT
CASSPSSAGELFF
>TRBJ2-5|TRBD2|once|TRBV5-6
TGTGCCAGCAGCGAGACTAGCGGGGGGGCCGGGACCCAGTACTTC
CASSETSGGAGTQYF
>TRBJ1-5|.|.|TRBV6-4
TGTGCCAGCAGCTCCGAAAGAGATCAGCCCCAGCATTTT
CASSSERDQPQHF
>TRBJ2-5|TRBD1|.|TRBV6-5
TGTGCCAGCAGTTACTCGACAGGGAAGGAGACCCAGTACTTC
CASSYSTGKETQYF
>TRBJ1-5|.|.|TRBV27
TGTGCCAGCAGCCTACAGGGCCAGCCCCAGCATTTT
CASSLQGQPQHF
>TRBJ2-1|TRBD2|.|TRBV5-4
TGTGCCAGCAGCTTGGCCGGGGCTAGCGGCTACAATGAGCAGTTCTTC
CASSLAGASGYNEQFF
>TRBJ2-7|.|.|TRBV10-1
TGCGCCAGCAGTGACGGGTCAGGGGGGTTTGCGAACTACGAGCAGTACTTC
CASSDGSGGFANYEQYF
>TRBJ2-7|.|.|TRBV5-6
TGTGCCAGCAGCTCAAGAGGGTACGAGCAGTACTTC
CASSSRGYEQYF